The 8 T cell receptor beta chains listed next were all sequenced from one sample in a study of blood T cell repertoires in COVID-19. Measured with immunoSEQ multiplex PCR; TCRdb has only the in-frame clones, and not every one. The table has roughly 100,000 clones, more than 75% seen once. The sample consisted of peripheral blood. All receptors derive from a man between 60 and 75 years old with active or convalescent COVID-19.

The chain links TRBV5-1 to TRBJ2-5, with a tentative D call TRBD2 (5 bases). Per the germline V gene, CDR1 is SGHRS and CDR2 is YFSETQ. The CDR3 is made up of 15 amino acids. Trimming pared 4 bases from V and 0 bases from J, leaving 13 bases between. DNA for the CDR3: TGCGCCAGCAGCGGGCGGCAGAGGGACCAAGAGACCCAGTACTTC. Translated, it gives CASSGRQRDQETQYF. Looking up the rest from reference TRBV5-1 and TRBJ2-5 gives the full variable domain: KAGVTQTPRYLIKTRGQQVTLSCSPISGHRSVSWYQQTPGQGLQFLFEYFSETQRNKGNFPGRFSGRQFSNSRSEMNVSTLELGDSALYLCASSGRQRDQETQYFGPGTRLLVL.

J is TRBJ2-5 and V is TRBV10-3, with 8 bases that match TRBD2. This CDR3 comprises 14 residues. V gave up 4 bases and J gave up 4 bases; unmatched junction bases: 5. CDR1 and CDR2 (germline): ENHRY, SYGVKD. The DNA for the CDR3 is TGTGCCATCAGTGGGAGCGGGAGCCGAGAGACCCAGTACTTC. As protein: CAISGSGSRETQYF.

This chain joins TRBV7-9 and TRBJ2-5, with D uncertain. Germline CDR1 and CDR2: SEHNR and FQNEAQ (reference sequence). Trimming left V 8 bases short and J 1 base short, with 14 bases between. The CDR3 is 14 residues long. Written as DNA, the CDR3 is TGTGCCAGCTCCCCGTCTCGCGGCCAAGAGACCCAGTACTTC. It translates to CASSPSRGQETQYF.

CDR3 sequence reads: CASSYSIAGGPETQYF. The CDR3 DNA follows: TGTGCCAGCAGTTACTCGATAGCGGGAGGGCCCGAGACCCAGTACTTC. The chain recombines TRBV6-2 or TRBV6-3 with TRBJ2-5, with TRBD2 identical over 11 bases. The CDR3 has 16 residues. Germline V gene lookup returns CDR1 MNHEY and CDR2 SVGEGT. After removal of 0 bases from V and 5 bases from J, the junction contained 5 bases not matched to a gene.

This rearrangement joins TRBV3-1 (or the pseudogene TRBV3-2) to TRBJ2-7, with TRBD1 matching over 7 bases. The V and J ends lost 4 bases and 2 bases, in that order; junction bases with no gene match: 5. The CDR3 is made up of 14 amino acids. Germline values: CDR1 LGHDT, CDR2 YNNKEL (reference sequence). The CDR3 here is CASSRLTGAYEQYF. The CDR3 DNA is TGTGCCAGCAGCCGTCTTACAGGGGCCTACGAGCAGTACTTC.

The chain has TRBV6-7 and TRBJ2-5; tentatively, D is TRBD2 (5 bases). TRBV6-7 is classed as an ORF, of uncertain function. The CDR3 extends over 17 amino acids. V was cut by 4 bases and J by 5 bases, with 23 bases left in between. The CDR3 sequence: CASSSPAGFRRRETQYF. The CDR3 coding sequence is TGTGCCAGCAGTTCCCCGGCGGGCTTCAGACGCAGGGAGACCCAGTACTTC.

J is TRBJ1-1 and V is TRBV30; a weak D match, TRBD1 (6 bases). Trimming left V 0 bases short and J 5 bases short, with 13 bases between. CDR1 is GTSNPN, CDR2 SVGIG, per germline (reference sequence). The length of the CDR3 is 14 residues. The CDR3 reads CAWSVGRGRTEAFF. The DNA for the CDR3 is TGTGCCTGGAGTGTAGGCAGGGGTAGGACTGAAGCTTTCTTT.

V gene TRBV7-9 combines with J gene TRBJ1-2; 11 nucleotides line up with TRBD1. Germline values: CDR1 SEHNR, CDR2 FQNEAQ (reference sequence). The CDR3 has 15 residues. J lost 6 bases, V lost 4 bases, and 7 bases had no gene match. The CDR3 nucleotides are TGTGCCAGCAGCTCCGGACAGGGGGCAGCGGATGGCTACACCTTC. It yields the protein CASSSGQGAADGYTF.